Detailed here is one T cell receptor beta chain. Its antigen is currently unknown. During the collection period, no donor immune events like infections were recorded. This sample was taken from a study of identifying expanded T cells in peripheral blood. The V gene's germline CDR1 is MDHEN and CDR2 SYDVKM. Trimming at V came to 2 bases and at J to 0 bases, leaving 3 bases not matched to a gene. This CDR3 spans 16 amino acids. Points from the study as a whole: Technical replicates showed about 1.1 changed clones; around 2 weeks 15 to 20; four weeks 19.

Only in-frame clones appear in the TCRdb table, and some are missing; sequencing was by immunoSEQ multiplex PCR. Of tens of thousands of clones detected, roughly 89% appear once; the ten largest clones hold 20%. The clonotype originates from a person aged 18 to 75 in good health. The chain links TRBV28 to TRBJ1-5; 8 bases match TRBD1. Sequencing used blood. CDR3 sequence: CASSLEQGDSNQPQHF. CDR3 sequence (DNA): TGTGCCAGCAGTTTAGAACAGGGGGATAGCAATCAGCCCCAGCATTTT.